A single T cell receptor beta chain is shown here with its context. The same CDR3 is also encoded by other DNA sequences in this sample. These data are taken from a study of blood T cell repertoires in COVID-19. Profiling relied on immunoSEQ multiplex PCR, and the TCRdb table lists in-frame clones only, not all of them. The sample consists of 350,000 or so clones, about 92% of them appearing once. V was clipped by 0 bases and J by 2 bases, with 4 bases between them. CDR3 size: 13 residues. Sequencing input: peripheral blood. This TCR came from a woman between 55 and 75 years old with COVID-19, enrolled during active disease. V gene TRBV12-3 or TRBV12-4 combines with J gene TRBJ1-1; unclear D gene. The CDR3 DNA is TGTGCCAGCAGTTTAGCGTTAAACACTGAAGCTTTCTTT. Amino acid sequence: CASSLALNTEAFF.